Below, 8 T cell receptor beta chains from the same sample are listed, as sequenced in a study of response to subunit inactivated influenza vaccine. TCRdb re-analysed the RT-PCR reads in MiXCR, keeping a single row per CDR3 protein. This table has roughly 190,000 distinct CDR3 sequences, 10% to 15% appearing once. These sequences were also reported in another study, on T cells expressing NK-cell markers. According to that study: What made the TCR beta cDNA was 5'RACE template switching with UMIs.

The starting material was CD8+ T cells sorted from PBMCs, obtained 11 to 12 days after vaccination. These receptors all come from a man aged 45-60 years who received an inactivated influenza vaccine.

This clonotype was seen more than once but under ten times. The chain uses TRBV10-3 and TRBJ2-7; D possibly corresponds to TRBD2 (6 bases). This CDR3 region has 13 residues. V lost 2 bases and J lost 5, with 10 bases in between. Germline CDR1 ENHRY, CDR2 SYGVKD. The CDR3 protein is CAISESLANEQYF. CDR3 DNA: TGTGCCATCAGTGAGAGCCTAGCGAACGAGCAGTACTTC.

This clonotype occurred a few times. The chain couples TRBV28 to TRBJ1-6; a weak D match, TRBD1 (6 bases). The CDR3 is 15 residues long. V lost 3 bases, J lost 4 bases, and 10 bases lay in between. Per the germline V gene, CDR1 is MDHEN and CDR2 is SYDVKM. CDR3 amino acids: CASSFAGQYNSPLHF. The CDR3 DNA follows: TGTGCCAGCAGTTTCGCTGGACAGTATAATTCACCCCTCCACTTT.

This clonotype was seen a handful of times. V gene TRBV20-1 combines with J gene TRBJ2-5, with 7 bases fitting TRBD2. Trimming removed 3 bases from V and 5 bases from J; junction bases left unmatched: 12. Germline CDR1 DFQATT, CDR2 SNEGSKA (reference sequence). This CDR3 region has 15 residues. CDR3 nucleotides: TGCAGTGCTAGGGCGGTAGCGGACGGGGGGGAGACCCAGTACTTC. Residues: CSARAVADGGETQYF.

This clonotype was seen more than once but under ten times. The V call is TRBV5-5, the J call TRBJ2-7, with a possible D match to TRBD2 (6 bases). Germline lookup yields CDR1 SGHKS and CDR2 YYEKEE (reference sequence). V dropped 4 bases and J dropped 6 bases, with 14 bases sitting between them. The CDR3 totals 13 residues. CDR3: CASSGPQGGEQYF. The DNA of the CDR3 is TGTGCCAGCAGCGGACCCCAGGGAGGCGAGCAGTACTTC.

This clonotype was counted many times. The gene calls are TRBV29-1 and TRBJ2-3, with D perhaps matching TRBD1 or TRBD2 (5 bases each). CDR3 size: 15 residues. CDR1 and CDR2 (germline): SQVTM, ANQGSEA. The V end lost 6 bases, the J end lost 2 bases, and 18 bases lay between the germline ends. Here the CDR3 DNA reads TGCAGCGTCGTTGGGGGACCCGCCATCACAGATACGCAGTATTTT. This codes for CSVVGGPAITDTQYF.

This clonotype was seen more than once but under ten times. V is TRBV12-3 or TRBV12-4 and J is TRBJ1-2; 9 nucleotides line up with TRBD1. V shed 4 bases, J shed 3 bases, and the junction held 6 bases outside the gene matches. The CDR3 totals 15 residues. The CDR3 is CASSSAGQGDYGYTF. In DNA form, the CDR3 reads TGTGCCAGCAGTTCGGCGGGACAGGGAGACTATGGCTACACCTTC.

This clonotype occurred a few times. The chain has TRBV7-2 and TRBJ2-1; TRBD2 is a possible D gene (5 bases). The CDR3 totals 16 residues. CDR1 and CDR2 from the germline V gene are SGHTA and FQGNSA. Trimming took 1 base from V and 2 from J, leaving 12 bases between them. CDR3 sequence reads: CASSLDSWEPYNEQFF. The DNA of the CDR3 is TGTGCCAGCAGCTTAGATTCGTGGGAGCCCTACAATGAGCAGTTCTTC.

This clonotype has a handful of counts. The V and J genes are TRBV24-1 and TRBJ1-1; D is ambiguous. The germline CDR1 and CDR2 sequences are KGHDR and SFDVKD. The length of the CDR3 is 13 residues. Between the trimmed V and J ends, which lost 5 bases and 4 bases, there was a span of 10 bases. CDR3: CATSAHGSTEAFF. The CDR3 nucleotides read TGTGCCACCAGTGCCCACGGGTCCACTGAAGCTTTCTTT.